What follows are 23 T cell receptor beta chains derived from one specimen sequenced in a study of a mutant IDH1 vaccine in newly diagnosed glioma (dated by TCRdb to about 2021). These TCRs' antigens remain unknown. Interpreted using the paper, the time point label stands for: week 5, during vaccination. Each vaccine dose was 300 ug of a 20-mer mutant IDH1 peptide in Montanide, given subcutaneously with topical imiquimod. Library preparation was by the immunoSEQ multiplex PCR assay. TCRdb provides this immuneACCESS table in a form limited to in-frame rearrangements. Some clones are lacking; in checked studies, under half of them reflect an unresolved V gene, and why the rest are absent is not known. The sample records approximately 35,000 clones, 55% to 60% of which are singletons. The ten largest make up around 10% of the sample. The sample consisted of PBMCs, taken from a glioma patient whose treatment included an IDH1 peptide vaccine. Receptors originate from a woman between 18 and 30 years old with glioma.

The chain couples TRBV7-3 to TRBJ1-5; D uncertain. The CDR3 is 13 amino acids. Germline loops: CDR1 SGHTA, CDR2 FQGTGA. V shed 5 bases and J shed 5 bases, with 10 bases lying between them. The CDR3 DNA reads TGTGCCAGCAGCCTATCCTGGGATCAGCCCCAGCATTTT. It yields the protein CASSLSWDQPQHF.

V and J are TRBV6-1 and TRBJ2-4, with D perhaps matching TRBD2 (5 bases). Germline V lookup: CDR1 MNHNS, CDR2 SASEGT. The CDR3 has 14 residues. The ends were cut back, 5 bases at V and 2 bases at J, with 10 bases in the middle. CDR3 nucleotide sequence: TGTGCCAGCAGTTCGGGATGGACCAAAAACATTCAGTACTTC. This sequence encodes CASSSGWTKNIQYF.

The V gene is TRBV30, the J gene TRBJ2-7; no clear D gene. In germline, CDR1 is GTSNPN, CDR2 SVGIG (reference sequence). V lost 3 bases and J 3 bases, leaving 9 bases between the germline ends. This CDR3 is 12 amino acids long. CDR3 loop: CAWRREFYEQYF. DNA for the CDR3: TGTGCCTGGAGAAGAGAATTCTACGAGCAGTACTTC.

This sequence joins TRBV18 and TRBJ2-7, with D maybe TRBD2 (5 bases). V was shortened by 8 bases and J by 0 bases, with 8 bases between the two germline ends. There are 12 residues in the CDR3. Per germline, CDR1 KGHSH and CDR2 LQKENI. CDR3 nucleotides: TGTGCCAGCGGACTTAGCTCCTACGAGCAGTACTTC. Protein sequence: CASGLSSYEQYF.

This clone appeared a few times. This chain joins TRBV5-1 and TRBJ2-1; D is tentatively TRBD1 or TRBD2 (5 bases each). V lost 2 bases to trimming and J lost 4 bases, with 13 bases between them. Germline CDR1 is SGHRS and CDR2 is YFSETQ. The CDR3 sequence is 15 residues long. The CDR3 loop reads CASSFSGTAYNEQFF. DNA for the CDR3: TGCGCCAGCAGCTTTTCCGGGACGGCGTACAATGAGCAGTTCTTC.

This clone was observed a few times. The chain uses TRBV7-2 and TRBJ1-4, with D hard to call. Looked up from germline, CDR1 is SGHTA and CDR2 is FQGNSA. The CDR3 covers 14 residues. Trimming cost V 2 bases and J 0 bases, with 4 bases left between them. Here the CDR3 DNA reads TGTGCCAGCAGCTTATTAGCAACTAATGAAAAACTGTTTTTT. Amino acids: CASSLLATNEKLFF.

This clone appeared once. The chain joins TRBV7-9 to TRBJ2-2, with a tentative D call TRBD2 (5 bases). Trimming left V 1 base short and J 0 bases short, with 9 bases between. CDR3 size: 16 residues. Looked up from germline, CDR1 is SEHNR and CDR2 is FQNEAQ (reference sequence). The CDR3 spells CASSLVRAANTGELFF. The DNA of the CDR3 is TGTGCCAGCAGCTTAGTTCGAGCGGCGAACACCGGGGAGCTGTTTTTT. The full variable domain, its missing parts supplied by reference TRBV7-9 and TRBJ2-2, is DTGVSQNPRHKITKRGQNVTFRCDPISEHNRLYWYRQTLGQGPEFLTYFQNEAQLEKSRLLSDRFSAERPKGSFSTLEIQRTEQGDSAMYLCASSLVRAANTGELFFGEGSRLTVL.

V is TRBV29-1 and J is TRBJ1-5; TRBD1 might be the D (6 bases). Germline assignment: CDR1 SQVTM and CDR2 ANQGSEA. The ends were cut back, 7 bases at V and 0 bases at J, with 13 bases in the middle. This CDR3 spans 14 amino acids. CDR3 bases: TGCAGCGCCGTGGTGGACAGTAGCAATCAGCCCCAGCATTTT. It is translated as CSAVVDSSNQPQHF.

This chain connects TRBV7-2 to TRBJ1-4; D possibly corresponds to TRBD1 (5 bases). CDR3 length: 15 residues. Per the germline V gene, CDR1 is SGHTA and CDR2 is FQGNSA. Trimming shortened V by 2 bases and J by 4 bases, and 11 bases separated the two germline ends. In DNA form, the CDR3 reads TGTGCCAGCAGCTTAAGGACATCAGATAATGAAAAACTGTTTTTT. This translates into CASSLRTSDNEKLFF.

This clone was seen a few times. The J gene is TRBJ1-6, the V gene TRBV19; TRBD1 matches at 9 bases. Germline assignment: CDR1 LNHDA and CDR2 SQIVND (reference sequence). The length of the CDR3 is 16 residues. The ends lost 1 base at V and 11 bases at J; junction bases unmatched: 9. The CDR3 spells CASSIGYRGPTAPLHF. The CDR3, as DNA: TGTGCCAGTAGTATAGGCTACAGGGGGCCGACGGCACCCCTCCACTTT.

The gene calls are TRBV7-6 and TRBJ2-2; 11 bases line up with TRBD1. Germline CDR1 and CDR2: SGHVS and FNYEAQ. J lost 5 bases, V lost 5 bases, and 7 bases had no gene match. This CDR3 is built from 16 residues. CDR3 DNA: TGTGCCAGCAGCCCCAGGACAGGGGGCGAAACCGGGGAGCTGTTTTTT. Translated, it gives CASSPRTGGETGELFF.

This clone showed up just once. The chain is built from TRBV5-4 and TRBJ2-7; 13 bases match TRBD2. The CDR3 totals 15 residues. V lost 2 bases, J lost 2 bases, and 1 base stayed unmatched. Germline assignment: CDR1 SGHNT and CDR2 YYREEE (reference sequence). CDR3 nucleotides: TGTGCCAGCAGCTTAGGACTAGCGGGAGCCTACGAGCAGTACTTC. Residues: CASSLGLAGAYEQYF.

The chain joins TRBV19 to TRBJ1-5, with a weak D call TRBD1 (5 bases). Trimming took 3 bases from V and 1 from J, leaving 13 bases between them. Germline V gene lookup returns CDR1 LNHDA and CDR2 SQIVND (reference sequence). The CDR3 contains 16 residues. The CDR3, as DNA: TGTGCCAGTAGTATTGGGGGAGGGGTGAGCAATCAGCCCCAGCATTTT. It translates to CASSIGGGVSNQPQHF.

The CDR3 region has the DNA TGTGCCAGCAGCCAGGCGGTCGAATACGAGCAGTACTTC. It encodes CASSQAVEYEQYF. The gene calls are TRBV11-2 and TRBJ2-7; D uncertain. The CDR3 is 13 residues long. The V gene's germline CDR1 is SGHAT and CDR2 FQNNGV. V dropped 5 bases and J dropped 4 bases, with 12 bases sitting between them.

This clone has a handful of counts. V usage is TRBV5-1 and J usage is TRBJ1-4; D gene ambiguous. Trimming pared 2 bases from V and 10 bases from J, leaving 21 bases between. The germline V gene has CDR1 SGHRS and CDR2 YFSETQ. CDR3 size: 16 residues. CDR3 sequence (DNA): TGCGCCAGCAGCTTCTCGGGGTGGGGATTGGACGGAAAACTGTTTTTT. Encoded protein: CASSFSGWGLDGKLFF.

The J gene is TRBJ1-1, the V gene TRBV2; the match to TRBD1 covers 8 bases. There are 15 residues in the CDR3. V lost 9 bases to trimming and J lost 0 bases; unmatched junction nucleotides: 9. Looked up from germline, CDR1 is SNHLY and CDR2 is FYNNEI. The DNA of the CDR3 is TGTGCCAGAGGACAGGGAGCCAACCTGAACACTGAAGCTTTCTTT. As protein: CARGQGANLNTEAFF.

This clone was counted a few times. V is TRBV30 and J is TRBJ2-7; unclear D gene. Trimming took 1 base from V and 2 from J, leaving 6 bases between them. This CDR3 is built from 12 residues. Germline CDR1 is GTSNPN and CDR2 is SVGIG (reference sequence). The CDR3 bases are TGTGCCTGGAGTGGTGACCCCTACGAGCAGTACTTC. This sequence encodes CAWSGDPYEQYF.

The chain combines TRBV29-1 with TRBJ2-3; TRBD1 might be the D (7 bases). Trimming left V 5 bases short and J 0 bases short, with 24 bases between. The CDR3 extends over 18 amino acids. CDR1 and CDR2 (germline): SQVTM, ANQGSEA. The CDR3 region is CSVLGILGGRGSTDTQYF. CDR3 bases: TGCAGCGTTCTTGGAATTCTAGGGGGCCGGGGGAGCACAGATACGCAGTATTTT.

The rearrangement links TRBV6-1 to TRBJ1-1; D is ambiguous. The germline V gene encodes CDR1 MNHNS and CDR2 SASEGT. The CDR3 totals 14 residues. V was cut by 5 bases and J by 2 bases, with 12 bases left in between. CDR3 residues: CASSFSRINTEAFF. For the CDR3, the DNA is TGTGCCAGCAGTTTTTCCAGGATCAACACTGAAGCTTTCTTT.

This clone appeared once. The chain couples TRBV11-3 to TRBJ2-5; D may be TRBD1 or TRBD2 (5 bases each). The CDR3 is 15 residues long. V lost 3 bases, J lost 0 bases, and 11 bases lay in between. Germline V gives CDR1 SGHNT, CDR2 YENEEA. CDR3: CASSFWDGHQETQYF. CDR3 nucleotide sequence: TGTGCCAGCAGCTTCTGGGACGGCCACCAAGAGACCCAGTACTTC. Full variable domain (rest looked up from reference TRBV11-3 and TRBJ2-5): EAGVVQSPRYKIIEKKQPVAFWCNPISGHNTLYWYLQNLGQGPELLIRYENEEAVDDSQLPKDRFSAERLKGVDSTLKIQPAELGDSAVYLCASSFWDGHQETQYFGPGTRLLVL.

CDR3 sequence: CASSLDTTGGNYNEQFF. The CDR3 coding sequence is TGTGCCAGCAGCTTAGATACTACCGGGGGGAACTACAATGAGCAGTTCTTC. The J gene is TRBJ2-1, the V gene TRBV11-3, with TRBD2 matching over 7 bases. The length of the CDR3 is 17 residues. Trimming cost V 0 bases and J 3 bases; bases outside gene matches: 8. The germline gives CDR1 SGHNT, CDR2 YENEEA. The whole variable domain, filled in from reference TRBV11-3 and TRBJ2-1, reads EAGVVQSPRYKIIEKKQPVAFWCNPISGHNTLYWYLQNLGQGPELLIRYENEEAVDDSQLPKDRFSAERLKGVDSTLKIQPAELGDSAVYLCASSLDTTGGNYNEQFFGPGTRLTVL.

This clone was picked up a small number of times. The chain joins TRBV29-1 to TRBJ1-1, with a possible D match to TRBD1 (5 bases). Trimming pared 6 bases from V and 0 bases from J, leaving 11 bases between. CDR1 and CDR2 from the germline V gene are SQVTM and ANQGSEA. The CDR3 runs to 13 residues. The CDR3 protein is CSVTRVVNTEAFF. The CDR3 DNA reads as TGCAGCGTCACCAGGGTCGTGAACACTGAAGCTTTCTTT.

The gene calls are TRBV2 and TRBJ1-3; tentative D call: TRBD1 (5 bases). Germline V lookup: CDR1 SNHLY, CDR2 FYNNEI. Trimming took off 6 bases at V and 4 bases at J, with 10 bases between the two ends. The CDR3 is made up of 13 amino acids. DNA for the CDR3: TGTGCCAGCAGCCCGGGACCCGGAAACACCATATATTTT. Amino acid sequence: CASSPGPGNTIYF.